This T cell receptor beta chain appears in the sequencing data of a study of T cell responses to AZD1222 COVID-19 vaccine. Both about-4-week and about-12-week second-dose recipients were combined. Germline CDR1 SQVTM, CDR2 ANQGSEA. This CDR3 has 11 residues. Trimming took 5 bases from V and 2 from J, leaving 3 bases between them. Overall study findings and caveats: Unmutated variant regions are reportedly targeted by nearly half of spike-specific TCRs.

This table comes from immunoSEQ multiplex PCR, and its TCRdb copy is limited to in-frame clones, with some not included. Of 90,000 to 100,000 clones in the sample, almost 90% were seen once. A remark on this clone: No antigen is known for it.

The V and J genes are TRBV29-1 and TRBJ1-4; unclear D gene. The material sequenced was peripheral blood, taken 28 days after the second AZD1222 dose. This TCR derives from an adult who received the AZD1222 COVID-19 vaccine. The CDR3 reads CSVRTNEKLFF. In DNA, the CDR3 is TGCAGCGTTAGGACTAATGAAAAACTGTTTTTT.